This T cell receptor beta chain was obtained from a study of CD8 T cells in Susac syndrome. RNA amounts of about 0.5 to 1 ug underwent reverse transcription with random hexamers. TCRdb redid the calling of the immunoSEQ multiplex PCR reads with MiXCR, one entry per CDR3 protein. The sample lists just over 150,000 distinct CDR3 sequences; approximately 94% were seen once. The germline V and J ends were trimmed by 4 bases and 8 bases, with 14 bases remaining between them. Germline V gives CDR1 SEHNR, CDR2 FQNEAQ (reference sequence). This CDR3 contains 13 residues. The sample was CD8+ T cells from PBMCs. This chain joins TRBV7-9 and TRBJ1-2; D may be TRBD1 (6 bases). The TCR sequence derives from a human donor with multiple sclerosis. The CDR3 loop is CASSSDRRGGYTF. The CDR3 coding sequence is TGTGCCAGCAGCTCCGACAGGCGAGGGGGCTACACCTTC.